This record concerns one T cell receptor beta chain sequence. Its antigen is unidentified. This record belongs to a study of T cell responses to AZD1222 COVID-19 vaccine. The V end lost 0 bases, the J end lost 0 bases, and 7 bases lay between the germline ends. This CDR3 is 15 amino acids long. CDR1 is LNHNV, CDR2 YYDKDF, per germline (reference sequence). Overall study results and limits: In a largely white British group with more females than males, clonal diversity was possibly underestimated. Increases in Spike-specific TCR breadth and depth were seen after two AZD1222 doses. Spike was spanned by vaccine-associated CD4 TCRs, with dominance at 160-218 and 743-854.

The repertoire was sequenced with immunoSEQ multiplex PCR; TCRdb's copy has only in-frame clones and lacks some. The data hold 100,000 to 120,000 clones, with roughly 92% observed a single time. V is TRBV15 and J is TRBJ2-3, with D maybe TRBD2 (5 bases). This receptor was obtained from an adult who received the AZD1222 COVID-19 vaccine. The sequenced sample was peripheral blood, obtained 28 days after the second AZD1222 dose. The CDR3 DNA follows: TGTGCCACCAGCAGAGATCGGACTAGCACAGATACGCAGTATTTT. As protein: CATSRDRTSTDTQYF.